Reported below is one T cell receptor (beta chain). V was clipped by 2 bases and J by 8 bases, with 13 bases between them. CDR1 is WNHNN, CDR2 SYGVQD, per germline (reference sequence). The CDR3 covers 14 residues. This entry comes from a study of blood T cell repertoires in COVID-19. Background on the study: T cells, B-cell-depleted T cells, or PBMCs provided the cDNA or gDNA that served as material.

Authors' methods: Amplified reference gene primers provided the basis for estimating nucleated cell counts. Clones were read by immunoSEQ multiplex PCR, and TCRdb kept only the in-frame ones, dropping some. For V, J and clone size, that table is used; D and trimming come from the DNA. Of about 6,400 clones listed, around 80% are singletons. The sequencing sample was made of peripheral blood. V gene TRBV10-1 combines with J gene TRBJ2-1; D is perhaps TRBD2 (7 bases). The TCR comes from a human donor with active COVID-19. The donor label of this sample is uncertain. CDR3 sequence (DNA): TGCGCCAGCAGTGAGGGGGGGGCGGGGGATGAGCAGTTCTTC. Protein sequence: CASSEGGAGDEQFF.